The TCR beta chain under discussion was sequenced for a study of shared clonotypes between healthy human individuals. Study-level findings and limits: Naive subsets usually exceeded memory subsets in estimated richness. Naive CD4 clonotypes overlapped across a few donors at approximately 4.5%.

Worth noting for this clone: The antigen remains undetermined.

Healthy HIV-negative adults with no recent acute infections or vaccinations were recruited as donors. Deep was the level used in running the assay. Profiled with immunoSEQ multiplex PCR; TCRdb holds only in-frame clones, not every one. The sample yields about 380,000 clones, about 96% seen once. This TCR derives from a man aged 25-40 years in good health. The sequenced material came from memory CD8+ T cells sorted from blood. Subset denoted: CD45RO+ cells pooled with CCR7-negative TemRA cells.

The CDR3 protein is CARRPDRSAETQYF. The CDR3 DNA reads as TGTGCCAGAAGACCCGACAGGTCTGCGGAGACCCAGTACTTC. The chain employs TRBV5-3 and TRBJ2-5, with a weak D call TRBD1 (6 bases). TRBV5-3 belongs to the ORF category, with a function that is uncertain. The CDR3 runs 14 residues. Trimming pared 5 bases from V and 5 bases from J, leaving 16 bases between.